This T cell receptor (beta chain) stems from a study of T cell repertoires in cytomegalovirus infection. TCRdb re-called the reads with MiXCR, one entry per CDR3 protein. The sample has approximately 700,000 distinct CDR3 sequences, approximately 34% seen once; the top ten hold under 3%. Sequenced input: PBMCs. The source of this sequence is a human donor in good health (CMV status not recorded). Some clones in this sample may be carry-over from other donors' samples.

CDR3 loop: CASSVSDGVTQYF. Here the CDR3 DNA reads TGTGCCAGCAGCGTATCCGACGGGGTGACCCAGTACTTC. This chain uses TRBV11-2 with TRBJ2-5; D possibly corresponds to TRBD2 (5 bases). The CDR3 extends over 13 amino acids. Germline assignment: CDR1 SGHAT and CDR2 FQNNGV. V was pared by 5 bases and J by 7 bases, with 14 bases between.